This T cell receptor (beta chain) is drawn from a study of blood T cell repertoires in COVID-19. Overall study context: The cDNA or gDNA used as material had been derived from T cells, B-cell-depleted T cells, or PBMCs.

This clone has just one count. This study enrolled people aged about 18 to 100 from 20 to 25 US geographic areas. Recovery meant two consecutive negative NP/OP PCR tests, professional clearance, or resolved symptoms. This CDR3 region has 13 residues. From germline, CDR1 is KGHDR and CDR2 SFDVKD. The V end was cut by 7 bases, the J end by 6 bases, with 14 bases between. Assay: immunoSEQ multiplex PCR; the TCRdb copy retains only in-frame clones and omits some. The sample includes about 230,000 clones, 70% to 90% of them seen just once. This TCR derives from a man in his thirties or forties who had recovered from COVID-19. This chain uses TRBV24-1 with TRBJ1-2; tentatively, D is TRBD1 (5 bases). The sequenced material came from PBMCs or T cells enriched from blood (not recorded which). The chain's CDR3 is CATRRGGKDGYTF. The CDR3 nucleotides read TGTGCCACCAGGAGGGGAGGGAAGGATGGCTACACCTTC.